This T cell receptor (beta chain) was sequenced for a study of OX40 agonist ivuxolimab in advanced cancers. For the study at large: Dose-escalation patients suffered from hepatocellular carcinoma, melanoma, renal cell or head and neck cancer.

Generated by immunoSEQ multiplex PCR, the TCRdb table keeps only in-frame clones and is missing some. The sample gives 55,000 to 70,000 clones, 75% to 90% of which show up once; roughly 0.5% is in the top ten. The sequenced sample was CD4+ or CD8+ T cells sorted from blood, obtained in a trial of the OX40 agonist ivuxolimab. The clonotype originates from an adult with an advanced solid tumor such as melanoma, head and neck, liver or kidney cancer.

CDR3 coding DNA: TGTGCCAGCAGCTTGGGCTTGGCCACTAATGAAAAACTGTTTTTT. This sequence encodes CASSLGLATNEKLFF. The chain links TRBV5-4 to TRBJ1-4; D remains ambiguous. The CDR3 is made up of 15 amino acids. Germline values: CDR1 SGHNT, CDR2 YYREEE (reference sequence). The V end was cut by 0 bases, the J end by 2 bases, with 8 bases between.